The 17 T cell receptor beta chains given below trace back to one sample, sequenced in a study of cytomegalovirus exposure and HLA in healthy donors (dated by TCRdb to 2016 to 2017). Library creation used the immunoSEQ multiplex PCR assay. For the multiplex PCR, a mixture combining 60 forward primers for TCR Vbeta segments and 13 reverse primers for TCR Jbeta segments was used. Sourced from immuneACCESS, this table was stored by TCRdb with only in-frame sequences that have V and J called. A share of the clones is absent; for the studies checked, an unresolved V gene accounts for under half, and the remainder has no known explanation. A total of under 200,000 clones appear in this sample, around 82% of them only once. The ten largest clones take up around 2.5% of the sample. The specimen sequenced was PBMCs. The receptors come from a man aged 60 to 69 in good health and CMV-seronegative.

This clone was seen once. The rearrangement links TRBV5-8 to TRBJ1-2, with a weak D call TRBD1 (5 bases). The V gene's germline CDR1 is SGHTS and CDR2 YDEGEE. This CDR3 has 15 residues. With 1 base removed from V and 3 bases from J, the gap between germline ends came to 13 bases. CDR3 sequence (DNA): TGTGCCAGCAGCTTGATATCTATCAGGGACTATGGCTACACCTTC. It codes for CASSLISIRDYGYTF.

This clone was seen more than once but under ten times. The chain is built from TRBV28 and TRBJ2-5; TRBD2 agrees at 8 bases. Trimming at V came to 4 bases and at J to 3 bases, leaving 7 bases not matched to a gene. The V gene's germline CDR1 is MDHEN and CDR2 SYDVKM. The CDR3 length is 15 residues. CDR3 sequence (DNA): TGTGCCAGCAGTTCCCTTAGCGGGATTGAAGAGACCCAGTACTTC. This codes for CASSSLSGIEETQYF.

The CDR3 DNA sequence: TGTGCCAGCAGCATCGCGGGGGGAGCCAAAAACATTCAGTACTTC. This sequence encodes CASSIAGGAKNIQYF. The chain combines TRBV7-2 with TRBJ2-4, with 8 nucleotides matching TRBD2. V shed 5 bases, J shed 0 bases, and the junction held 3 bases outside the gene matches. Germline V gene sequence: CDR1 SGHTA, CDR2 FQGNSA. This CDR3 contains 15 residues.

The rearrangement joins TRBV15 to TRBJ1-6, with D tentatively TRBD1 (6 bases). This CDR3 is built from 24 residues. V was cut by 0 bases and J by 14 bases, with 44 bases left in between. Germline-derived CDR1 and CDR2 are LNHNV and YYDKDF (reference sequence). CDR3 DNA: TGTGCCACCAGCAGAGATATTCAACTAGGACAGACCCCTTTCGCGACAGGCTATCATGGGGCCCTCCACTTT. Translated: CATSRDIQLGQTPFATGYHGALHF.

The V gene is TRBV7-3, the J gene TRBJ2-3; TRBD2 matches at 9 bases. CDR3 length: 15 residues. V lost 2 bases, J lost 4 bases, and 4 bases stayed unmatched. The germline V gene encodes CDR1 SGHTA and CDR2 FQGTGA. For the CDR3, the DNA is TGTGCCAGCAGCTTAGCGGGAGGGCCCGCAGATACGCAGTATTTT. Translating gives CASSLAGGPADTQYF.

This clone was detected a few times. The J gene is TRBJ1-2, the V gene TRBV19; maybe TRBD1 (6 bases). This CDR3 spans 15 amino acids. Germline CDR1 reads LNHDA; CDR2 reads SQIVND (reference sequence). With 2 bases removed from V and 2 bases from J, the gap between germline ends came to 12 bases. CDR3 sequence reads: CASSIQGQLNYGYTF. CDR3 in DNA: TGTGCCAGTAGTATACAGGGGCAGCTGAACTATGGCTACACCTTC.

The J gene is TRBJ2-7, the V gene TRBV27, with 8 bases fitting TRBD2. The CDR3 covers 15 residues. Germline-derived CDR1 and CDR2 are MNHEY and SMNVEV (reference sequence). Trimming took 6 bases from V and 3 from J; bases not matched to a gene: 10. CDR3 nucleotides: TGTGCCAGCAGCCCAAGCGGGAGATCAGACTACGAGCAGTACTTC. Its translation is CASSPSGRSDYEQYF.

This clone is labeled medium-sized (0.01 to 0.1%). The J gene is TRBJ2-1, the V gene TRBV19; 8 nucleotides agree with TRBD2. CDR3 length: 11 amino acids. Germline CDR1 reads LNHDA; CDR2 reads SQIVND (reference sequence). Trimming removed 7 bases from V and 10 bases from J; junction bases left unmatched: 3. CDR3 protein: CASIRGGEQFF. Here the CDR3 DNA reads TGTGCCAGTATCCGGGGGGGGGAGCAGTTCTTC.

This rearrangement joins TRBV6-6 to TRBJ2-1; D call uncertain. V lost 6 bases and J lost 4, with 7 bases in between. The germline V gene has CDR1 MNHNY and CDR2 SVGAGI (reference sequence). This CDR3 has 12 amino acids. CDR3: CASSSQYNEQFF. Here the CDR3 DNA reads TGTGCCAGCAGCTCACAGTACAATGAGCAGTTCTTC.

The CDR3 protein is CAWSVQAGWGNEQFF. CDR3 DNA: TGTGCCTGGAGTGTACAAGCGGGATGGGGGAATGAGCAGTTCTTC. The chain joins TRBV30 to TRBJ2-1; TRBD2 matches at 7 bases. Germline trimming cut 0 bases from V and 7 bases from J; bases unmatched to any gene: 9. The CDR3 length is 15 residues. Germline V gene data show CDR1 as GTSNPN and CDR2 as SVGIG (reference sequence).

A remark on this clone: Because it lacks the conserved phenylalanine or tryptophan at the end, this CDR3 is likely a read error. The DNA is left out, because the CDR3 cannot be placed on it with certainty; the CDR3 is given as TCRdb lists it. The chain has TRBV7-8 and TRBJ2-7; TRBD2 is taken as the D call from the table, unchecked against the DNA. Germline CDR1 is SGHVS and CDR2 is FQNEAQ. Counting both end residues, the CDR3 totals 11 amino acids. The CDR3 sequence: CASSFKTGRRD.

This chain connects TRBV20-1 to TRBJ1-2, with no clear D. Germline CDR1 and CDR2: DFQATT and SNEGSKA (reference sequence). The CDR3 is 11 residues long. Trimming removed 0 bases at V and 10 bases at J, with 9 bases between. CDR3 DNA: TGCAGTGCTAGAGATCCGGGTTACTACACCTTC. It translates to CSARDPGYYTF.

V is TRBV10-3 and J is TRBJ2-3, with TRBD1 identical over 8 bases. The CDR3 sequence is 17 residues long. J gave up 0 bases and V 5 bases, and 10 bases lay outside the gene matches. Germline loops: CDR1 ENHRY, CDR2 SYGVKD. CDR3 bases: TGTGCCATCAGTCCGTCAGCAGGGGGCGCGAGCACAGATACGCAGTATTTT. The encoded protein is CAISPSAGGASTDTQYF.

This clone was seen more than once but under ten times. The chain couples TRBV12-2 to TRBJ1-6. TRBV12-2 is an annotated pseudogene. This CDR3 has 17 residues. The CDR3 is CASRSPPAGGGDSPLHF. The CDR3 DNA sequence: TGTGCAAGTCGCTCGCCCCCGGCCGGGGGTGGTGATTCACCCCTCCACTTT.

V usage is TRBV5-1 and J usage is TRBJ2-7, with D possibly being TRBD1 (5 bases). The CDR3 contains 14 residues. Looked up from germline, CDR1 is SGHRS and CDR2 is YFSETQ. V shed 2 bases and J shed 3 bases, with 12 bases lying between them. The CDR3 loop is CASSFSGRSYEQYF. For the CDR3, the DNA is TGCGCCAGCAGCTTTTCAGGGCGAAGCTACGAGCAGTACTTC.

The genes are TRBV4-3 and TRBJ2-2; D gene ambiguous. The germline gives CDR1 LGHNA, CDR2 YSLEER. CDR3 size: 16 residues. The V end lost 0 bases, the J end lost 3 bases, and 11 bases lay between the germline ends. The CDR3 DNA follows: TGCGCCAGCAGCCAAGAGGCTAGGTGGGACACCGGGGAGCTGTTTTTT. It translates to CASSQEARWDTGELFF.

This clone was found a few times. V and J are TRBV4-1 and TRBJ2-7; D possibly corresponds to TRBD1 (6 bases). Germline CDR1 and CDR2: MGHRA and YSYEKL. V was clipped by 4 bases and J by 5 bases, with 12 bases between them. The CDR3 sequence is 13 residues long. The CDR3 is CASSPTHRDEQYF. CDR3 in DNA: TGCGCCAGCAGCCCAACCCACAGGGACGAGCAGTACTTC.